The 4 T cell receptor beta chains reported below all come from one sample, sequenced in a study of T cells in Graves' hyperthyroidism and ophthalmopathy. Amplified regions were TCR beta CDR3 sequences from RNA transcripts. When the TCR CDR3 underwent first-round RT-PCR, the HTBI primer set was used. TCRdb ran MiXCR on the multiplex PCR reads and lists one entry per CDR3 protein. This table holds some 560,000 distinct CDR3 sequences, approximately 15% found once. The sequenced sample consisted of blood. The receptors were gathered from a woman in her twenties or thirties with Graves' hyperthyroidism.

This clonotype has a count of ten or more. The CDR3, as DNA: TGTGCCAGCAGTGCCTCCGGGACAGGAGCCTCTATTTACACCTTC. Translating gives CASSASGTGASIYTF. J is TRBJ1-2 and V is TRBV12-3 or TRBV12-4; 8 positions match TRBD1. This CDR3 has 15 amino acids. The trim removed 5 bases at V and 11 bases at J, leaving 16 bases unmatched.

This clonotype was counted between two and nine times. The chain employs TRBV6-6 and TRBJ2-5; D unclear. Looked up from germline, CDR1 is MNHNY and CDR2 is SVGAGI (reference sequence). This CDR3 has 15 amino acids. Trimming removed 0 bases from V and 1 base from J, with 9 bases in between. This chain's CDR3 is CASSYSQTRQETQYF. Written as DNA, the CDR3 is TGTGCCAGCAGTTACTCCCAGACCCGCCAAGAGACCCAGTACTTC.

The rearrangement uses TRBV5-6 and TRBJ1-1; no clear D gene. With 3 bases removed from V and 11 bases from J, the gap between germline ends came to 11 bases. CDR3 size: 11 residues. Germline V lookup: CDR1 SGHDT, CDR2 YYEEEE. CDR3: CASSSGLEAFF. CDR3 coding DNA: TGTGCCAGCAGCTCAGGTTTGGAGGCTTTCTTT.

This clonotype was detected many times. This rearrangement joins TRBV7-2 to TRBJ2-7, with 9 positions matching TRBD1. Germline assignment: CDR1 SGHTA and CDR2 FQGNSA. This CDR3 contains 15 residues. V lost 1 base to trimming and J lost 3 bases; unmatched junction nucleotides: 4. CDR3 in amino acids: CASSLVGQGHYEQYF. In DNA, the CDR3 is TGTGCCAGCAGCTTAGTGGGACAGGGACACTACGAGCAGTACTTC.